Reported below is one T cell receptor (beta chain). The trim removed 6 bases at V and 5 bases at J, leaving 16 bases unmatched. The V gene's germline CDR1 is KGHSH and CDR2 LQKENI. The CDR3 totals 17 residues. The sample comes from a study of blood T cell repertoires in COVID-19. Measured with immunoSEQ multiplex PCR; TCRdb has only the in-frame clones, and not every one. Seen here are some 290,000 clones, roughly nine tenths observed once, and the top ten hold roughly 2.9%. Enrolled during active infection, Seattle patients were then followed longitudinally. The sequence came from a woman aged 25-40 years with COVID-19, enrolled during active disease. Sequencing was done on a sample of peripheral blood. The chain carries TRBV18 and TRBJ2-7; 10 bases fit TRBD1. The CDR3 loop is CASSHRLTGGHLDEQYF. In DNA, the CDR3 is TGTGCCAGCTCTCATCGCCTGACAGGGGGCCATTTAGACGAGCAGTACTTC.